What follows are 32 T cell receptor beta chains derived from one specimen sequenced in a study of T cell responses to AZD1222 COVID-19 vaccine. The protocol was immunoSEQ multiplex PCR, while the TCRdb copy is restricted to in-frame clones and leaves out a portion. Among about 190,000 clones listed, 85% to 95% were seen once. The starting material was peripheral blood, obtained on day 0 of AZD1222 vaccination. The receptor source for this set is an adult in good health.

The rearrangement uses TRBV7-9 and TRBJ2-7, with 9 bases lining up with TRBD1. V dropped 4 bases and J dropped 5; count of bases not matched to a gene: 0. The CDR3 spans 12 residues. Germline-derived CDR1 and CDR2 are SEHNR and FQNEAQ (reference sequence). The CDR3 sequence: CASSWTGDEQYF. The DNA for the CDR3 is TGTGCCAGCAGCTGGACAGGGGACGAGCAGTACTTC.

This chain joins TRBV24-1 and TRBJ2-1; D is possibly TRBD2 (7 bases). V dropped 2 bases and J dropped 0 bases, with 10 bases sitting between them. CDR1 and CDR2 from the germline V gene are KGHDR and SFDVKD. This CDR3 is built from 16 residues. The CDR3 protein is CATSDSGGSSYNEQFF. The DNA of the CDR3 is TGTGCCACCAGTGATTCGGGGGGCAGCTCCTACAATGAGCAGTTCTTC.

The table lists this clone with a few counts. This chain joins TRBV5-4 and TRBJ1-1, with D maybe TRBD1 (5 bases). The CDR3 totals 15 residues. Germline V lookup: CDR1 SGHNT, CDR2 YYREEE (reference sequence). V was clipped by 4 bases and J by 1 base, with 14 bases between them. The CDR3 spells CASSPPGARNTEAFF. For the CDR3, the DNA is TGTGCCAGCAGCCCTCCCGGGGCGAGGAACACTGAAGCTTTCTTT.

This clone appeared once. This chain joins TRBV12-3 or TRBV12-4 and TRBJ1-1; 7 nucleotides match TRBD1. The CDR3 loop spans 12 amino acids. V dropped 7 bases and J dropped 8; count of bases not matched to a gene: 7. As DNA, the CDR3 is TGTGCCAGCATGTTTCGAGGGGGCGAAGCTTTCTTT. It codes for CASMFRGGEAFF.

The chain combines TRBV19 with TRBJ1-1, with D uncertain. Germline V gene sequence: CDR1 LNHDA, CDR2 SQIVND (reference sequence). Trimming removed 6 bases at V and 5 bases at J, with 7 bases between. The CDR3 runs to 11 residues. CDR3 residues: CASRASTEAFF. The CDR3, as DNA: TGTGCCAGTAGGGCATCTACTGAAGCTTTCTTT.

The chain carries TRBV19 and TRBJ2-1, with TRBD2 matching 8 bases. V was pared by 5 bases and J by 2 bases, with 5 bases of the junction left unmatched. The germline CDR1 and CDR2 sequences are LNHDA and SQIVND (reference sequence). The CDR3 totals 15 residues. CDR3 amino acids: CASSFSGDTYNEQFF. The CDR3, as DNA: TGTGCCAGTAGTTTTAGCGGGGACACCTACAATGAGCAGTTCTTC.

This rearrangement joins TRBV5-1 to TRBJ1-2; a weak D match, TRBD1 (6 bases). V lost 0 bases and J 1 base, leaving 19 bases between the germline ends. The CDR3 has 18 amino acids. The germline gives CDR1 SGHRS, CDR2 YFSETQ. The CDR3 loop is CASSLATGGATLNYGYTF. Here the CDR3 DNA reads TGCGCCAGCAGCTTGGCGACAGGCGGAGCGACCCTTAACTATGGCTACACCTTC.

The chain carries TRBV11-3 and TRBJ2-7; D gene unclear. The germline V gene encodes CDR1 SGHNT and CDR2 YENEEA. The ends were cut back, 0 bases at V and 7 bases at J, with 10 bases in the middle. This CDR3 contains 13 residues. The CDR3 sequence: CASSLDNSREQYF. The CDR3 DNA is TGTGCCAGCAGCTTAGATAACAGCCGAGAGCAGTACTTC.

The chain couples TRBV9 to TRBJ1-4, with D possibly matching TRBD1 (6 bases). This CDR3 has 19 residues. V gave up 0 bases and J gave up 1 base, with 19 bases separating them. CDR1 SGDLS and CDR2 YYNGEE come from the germline V gene. This chain's CDR3 is CASSVEGGRGVLTNEKLFF. DNA of the CDR3: TGTGCCAGCAGCGTAGAGGGAGGCAGGGGCGTGTTAACTAATGAAAAACTGTTTTTT.

This rearrangement joins TRBV2 to TRBJ1-5, with 9 bases matching TRBD1. From germline, CDR1 is SNHLY and CDR2 FYNNEI. The CDR3 is 16 residues long. V shed 6 bases, J shed 3 bases, and the junction held 9 bases outside the gene matches. The CDR3 coding sequence is TGTGCCAGCAGGGGATCCGGGACAGGGAACAATCAGCCCCAGCATTTT. Protein: CASRGSGTGNNQPQHF.

V and J are TRBV9 and TRBJ2-3; TRBD2 might be the D (5 bases). The CDR3 runs 14 residues. Trimming stripped 0 bases from V and 2 bases from J, with 7 bases between. CDR1 is SGDLS, CDR2 YYNGEE, per germline. This CDR3 is CASSVAGITDTQYF. The CDR3 region has the DNA TGTGCCAGCAGCGTAGCGGGGATCACAGATACGCAGTATTTT. Filled out from reference TRBV9 and TRBJ2-3, the complete variable domain reads DSGVTQTPKHLITATGQRVTLRCSPRSGDLSVYWYQQSLDQGLQFLIQYYNGEERAKGNILERFSAQQFPDLHSELNLSSLELGDSALYFCASSVAGITDTQYFGPGTRLTVL.

Points on this clone: The same CDR3 also results from other DNA sequences found in this sample. This chain connects TRBV12-3 or TRBV12-4 to TRBJ1-2; D is undetermined. Trimming removed 3 bases at V and 4 bases at J, with 9 bases between. This CDR3 contains 13 residues. The DNA for the CDR3 is TGTGCCAGCAGTTTGAGAGGGTCCTATGGCTACACCTTC. This translates into CASSLRGSYGYTF.

This chain uses TRBV3-1 (or the pseudogene TRBV3-2) with TRBJ1-1, with a tentative D call TRBD1 (5 bases). V lost 2 bases and J lost 1, with 20 bases in between. The CDR3 totals 18 residues. The germline CDR1 and CDR2 sequences are LGHDT and YNNKEL (reference sequence). The CDR3 region has the DNA TGTGCCAGCAGCCAATATTATTCGGCAGGGCAGGGGAACACTGAAGCTTTCTTT. Translating gives CASSQYYSAGQGNTEAFF.

About this clone itself: Other DNA sequences in this specimen translate into the identical CDR3. J is TRBJ2-7 and V is TRBV6-6; 10 bases fit TRBD1. From germline, CDR1 is MNHNY and CDR2 SVGAGI (reference sequence). V lost 5 bases to trimming and J lost 4 bases; unmatched junction nucleotides: 5. The CDR3 is 14 amino acids. The CDR3 DNA follows: TGTGCCAGCAGTCGACAGGGGGCGCGTTACGAGCAGTACTTC. It codes for CASSRQGARYEQYF.

The chain carries TRBV18 and TRBJ1-1; D unclear. The CDR3 consists of 15 residues. V gave up 2 bases and J gave up 2 bases, with 12 bases separating them. In germline, CDR1 is KGHSH, CDR2 LQKENI. The CDR3 loop is CASSPGTGQNTEAFF. Written as DNA, the CDR3 is TGTGCCAGCTCACCAGGAACCGGGCAAAACACTGAAGCTTTCTTT.

The rearrangement uses TRBV6-2 or TRBV6-3 and TRBJ2-1, with 8 bases identical to TRBD2. CDR3 length: 16 residues. V lost 2 bases and J lost 9; bases outside the gene matches: 12. From germline, CDR1 is MNHEY and CDR2 SVGEGT. The CDR3: CASSYGRGGRSAEQFF. CDR3 DNA: TGTGCCAGCAGTTACGGACGGGGGGGCCGATCCGCTGAGCAGTTCTTC.

The chain is built from TRBV7-8 and TRBJ1-2, with a weak D call TRBD1 (5 bases). Germline CDR1 and CDR2: SGHVS and FQNEAQ. Trimming removed 7 bases from V and 3 bases from J, with 12 bases in between. The length of the CDR3 is 13 residues. As DNA, the CDR3 is TGTGCCAGCACGAGGGGCAGGGACTATGGCTACACCTTC. It is translated as CASTRGRDYGYTF.

Only one count was recorded for this clone. V and J are TRBV27 and TRBJ2-5, with TRBD1 as a possible D gene (6 bases). CDR3 length: 12 residues. Looked up from germline, CDR1 is MNHEY and CDR2 is SMNVEV (reference sequence). The V and J ends lost 6 bases and 7 bases respectively, with 12 bases between them. CDR3 region: CASRDSSWTQYF. The CDR3 DNA is TGTGCCAGCAGGGACAGTTCGTGGACCCAGTACTTC.

The CDR3 DNA reads as TGTGCCAGCAGCTTAGCCGGAGGGGTCCCGAACACTGAAGCTTTCTTT. Amino acids: CASSLAGGVPNTEAFF. This sequence joins TRBV7-9 and TRBJ1-1; tentative D call: TRBD1 (5 bases). The CDR3 has 16 amino acids. Germline lookup yields CDR1 SEHNR and CDR2 FQNEAQ (reference sequence). V lost 0 bases and J 1 base, leaving 12 bases between the germline ends.

The J gene is TRBJ1-2, the V gene TRBV27; D not certain. Trimming shortened V by 4 bases and J by 5 bases, and 11 bases separated the two germline ends. The CDR3 runs 13 residues. The germline CDR1 and CDR2 sequences are MNHEY and SMNVEV (reference sequence). CDR3 amino acids: CASSSIGPYGYTF. The CDR3 DNA sequence: TGTGCCAGCAGTTCGATCGGCCCTTATGGCTACACCTTC.

J is TRBJ1-1 and V is TRBV6-2 or TRBV6-3, with 7 nucleotides matching TRBD1. From germline, CDR1 is MNHEY and CDR2 SVGEGT. The J segment lost 0 bases and the V segment lost 2 bases, leaving 12 bases of the junction unmatched. CDR3 length equals 18 residues. In DNA, the CDR3 is TGTGCCAGCAGTTACGCCGGGACAGCAGTTGCGTTGAACACTGAAGCTTTCTTT. This translates into CASSYAGTAVALNTEAFF.

V is TRBV7-3 and J is TRBJ2-2; tentative D call: TRBD1 (5 bases). CDR1 and CDR2 (germline): SGHTA, FQGTGA. V lost 1 base and J lost 3, with 6 bases in between. The CDR3 runs 14 residues. The CDR3 bases are TGTGCCAGCAGCTTAATACAGGACACCGGGGAGCTGTTTTTT. Translation gives CASSLIQDTGELFF. Full variable domain (outside the CDR3, taken from reference TRBV7-3 and TRBJ2-2): GAGVSQTPSNKVTEKGKYVELRCDPISGHTALYWYRQSLGQGPEFLIYFQGTGAADDSGLPNDRFFAVRPEGSVSTLKIQRTERGDSAVYLCASSLIQDTGELFFGEGSRLTVL.

This chain connects TRBV5-1 to TRBJ2-1; TRBD1 matches 8 bases. J lost 1 base, V lost 4 bases, and 4 bases had no gene match. Germline V gene data show CDR1 as SGHRS and CDR2 as YFSETQ. The CDR3 sequence is 15 residues long. CDR3 bases: TGCGCCAGCAGCGTTGGACAGGGATCCTACAATGAGCAGTTCTTC. As protein: CASSVGQGSYNEQFF.

The chain is built from TRBV19 and TRBJ1-2; 9 nucleotides match TRBD1. Per the germline V gene, CDR1 is LNHDA and CDR2 is SQIVND (reference sequence). This CDR3 contains 13 residues. V was clipped by 8 bases and J by 0 bases; unmatched bases: 1. The chain's CDR3 is CASRDRANYGYTF. The CDR3 nucleotides read TGTGCCAGTCGGGACAGGGCTAACTATGGCTACACCTTC. Based on the CDR3 plus reference TRBV19 and TRBJ1-2, the full variable domain is DGGITQSPKYLFRKEGQNVTLSCEQNLNHDAMYWYRQDPGQGLRLIYYSQIVNDFQKGDIAEGYSVSREKKESFPLTVTSAQKNPTAFYLCASRDRANYGYTFGSGTRLTVV.

This chain uses TRBV10-3 with TRBJ1-5; D gene unclear. Per germline, CDR1 ENHRY and CDR2 SYGVKD. V lost 5 bases and J lost 3, with 8 bases in between. The CDR3 is made up of 13 amino acids. This CDR3 is CAISPEVNQPQHF. The DNA for the CDR3 is TGTGCCATCAGTCCCGAGGTCAATCAGCCCCAGCATTTT.

The J gene is TRBJ2-5, the V gene TRBV18, with a possible D match to TRBD2 (6 bases). Trimming took 3 bases from V and 2 from J, leaving 10 bases between them. There are 14 residues in the CDR3. Looked up from germline, CDR1 is KGHSH and CDR2 is LQKENI. CDR3 sequence: CASSPGLTQETQYF. In DNA, the CDR3 is TGTGCCAGCTCACCGGGACTTACACAAGAGACCCAGTACTTC.

The rearrangement uses TRBV6-5 and TRBJ1-3; perhaps TRBD1 as D (6 bases). Germline CDR1 and CDR2: MNHEY and SVGAGI. The CDR3 loop spans 15 amino acids. Between the trimmed V and J ends, which lost 4 bases and 3 bases, there was a span of 13 bases. CDR3 loop: CASSSNTGSGNTIYF. The CDR3 DNA reads TGTGCCAGCAGTTCCAATACAGGGAGTGGAAACACCATATATTTT.

The V gene is TRBV30, the J gene TRBJ1-1, with D maybe TRBD1 (6 bases). The V gene's germline CDR1 is GTSNPN and CDR2 SVGIG (reference sequence). Trimming took 4 bases from V and 3 from J, leaving 18 bases between them. This CDR3 spans 15 amino acids. The CDR3 sequence is CAWKARTAKDTEAFF. The DNA of the CDR3 is TGTGCCTGGAAGGCCCGGACAGCAAAAGACACTGAAGCTTTCTTT.

The chain couples TRBV14 to TRBJ2-6, with D hard to call. Germline CDR1 SGHDN, CDR2 FVKESK. The CDR3 spans 15 residues. Deletions cut 0 bases from V and 2 bases from J, with 5 bases between. The CDR3 region has the DNA TGTGCCAGCAGCCAAGACGGAACTGGGGCCAACGTCCTGACTTTC. This codes for CASSQDGTGANVLTF.

There are a few counts of this clone. The J gene is TRBJ1-1, the V gene TRBV2; D not resolved. The CDR3 covers 13 residues. The V end lost 2 bases, the J end lost 3 bases, and 7 bases lay between the germline ends. Germline CDR1 reads SNHLY; CDR2 reads FYNNEI. CDR3 nucleotides: TGTGCCAGCAGTGAATTACGGCACACTGAAGCTTTCTTT. It yields the protein CASSELRHTEAFF.

The rearrangement links TRBV6-6 to TRBJ1-2; D possibly corresponds to TRBD1 (6 bases). The V gene lost 4 bases and the J gene lost 8 bases, with 20 bases spanning the gap. CDR3 length: 15 amino acids. The germline V gene has CDR1 MNHNY and CDR2 SVGAGI (reference sequence). In DNA, the CDR3 is TGTGCCAGCAGTTCCGTCCAGACAGGACAACGGGGCTACACCTTC. Its translation is CASSSVQTGQRGYTF.

This rearrangement joins TRBV6-6 to TRBJ2-3, with D possibly being TRBD1 (5 bases). The CDR3 is made up of 13 amino acids. The V end was cut by 5 bases, the J end by 4 bases, with 10 bases between. Germline lookup yields CDR1 MNHNY and CDR2 SVGAGI (reference sequence). CDR3 loop: CASSAPGSDTQYF. CDR3 bases: TGTGCCAGCAGTGCGCCAGGGTCAGATACGCAGTATTTT.